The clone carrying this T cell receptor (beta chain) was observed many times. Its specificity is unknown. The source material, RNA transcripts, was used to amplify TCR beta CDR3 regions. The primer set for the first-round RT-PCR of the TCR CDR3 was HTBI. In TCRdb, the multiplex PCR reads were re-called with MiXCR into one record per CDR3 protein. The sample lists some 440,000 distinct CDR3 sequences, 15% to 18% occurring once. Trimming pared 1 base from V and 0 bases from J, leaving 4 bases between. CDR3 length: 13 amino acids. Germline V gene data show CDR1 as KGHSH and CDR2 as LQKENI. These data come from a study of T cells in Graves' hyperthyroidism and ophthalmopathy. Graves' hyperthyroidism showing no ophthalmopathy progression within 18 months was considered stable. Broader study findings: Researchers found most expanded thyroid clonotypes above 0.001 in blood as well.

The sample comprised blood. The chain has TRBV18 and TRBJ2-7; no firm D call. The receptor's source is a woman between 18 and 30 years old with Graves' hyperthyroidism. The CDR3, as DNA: TGTGCCAGCTCACCACTTAACTCCTACGAGCAGTACTTC. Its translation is CASSPLNSYEQYF. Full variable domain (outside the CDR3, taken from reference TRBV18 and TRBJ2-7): NAGVMQNPRHLVRRRGQEARLRCSPMKGHSHVYWYRQLPEEGLKFMVYLQKENIIDESGMPKERFSAEFPKEGPSILRIQQVVRGDSAAYFCASSPLNSYEQYFGPGTRLTVT.